This entry describes one T cell receptor beta chain. While infection was still active, Seattle patients were enrolled and then followed longitudinally. This entry is derived from a study of blood T cell repertoires in COVID-19. In the study overall: Acute-phase and convalescent COVID-19 samples originated in the United States, Italy and Spain.

After removal of 6 bases from V and 7 bases from J, the junction contained 5 bases not matched to a gene. The CDR3 is 14 amino acids. In germline, CDR1 is MNHEY, CDR2 SVGAGI. Authors' analysis steps: From reference gene primer amplification, estimates of nucleated cell counts were derived. Libraries were prepared by immunoSEQ multiplex PCR; TCRdb keeps only in-frame clonotypes and omits some of them. Clonal size and the V and J genes are those of that table, whereas D and trimming came from the DNA. The table lists about 76,000 clones, 80% to 90% of them singletons. This clonotype was sampled from a man aged 55 to 70 with COVID-19, enrolled during active disease. The sample comprised peripheral blood. V and J are TRBV6-5 and TRBJ1-4; 10 positions agree with TRBD1. For the CDR3, the DNA is TGTGCCAGCAGGGCACGGGACAGGGGTGAAAAACTGTTTTTT. Protein product: CASRARDRGEKLFF.